One sample yielded the 31 T cell receptor beta chains listed below, sequenced in a study of blood T cell repertoires in COVID-19. Data came from immunoSEQ multiplex PCR; TCRdb stores just in-frame clones and leaves some out. The data contain around 200,000 clones, 70% to 85% of them singletons. The sequenced sample consisted of peripheral blood. The receptors derive from a man aged 50 to 60 who had recovered from COVID-19.

V is TRBV7-9 and J is TRBJ1-1; weak D call: TRBD1 (6 bases). Germline V lookup: CDR1 SEHNR, CDR2 FQNEAQ (reference sequence). CDR3 length: 14 residues. The ends were cut back, 8 bases at V and 6 bases at J, with 19 bases in the middle. The CDR3 reads CASGTSDRSPEAFF. The DNA for the CDR3 is TGTGCCAGCGGAACTTCGGACAGATCCCCTGAAGCTTTCTTT. The entire variable domain, with the rest obtained from reference TRBV7-9 and TRBJ1-1, is as follows: DTGVSQNPRHKITKRGQNVTFRCDPISEHNRLYWYRQTLGQGPEFLTYFQNEAQLEKSRLLSDRFSAERPKGSFSTLEIQRTEQGDSAMYLCASGTSDRSPEAFFGQGTRLTVV.

The V and J genes are TRBV7-2 and TRBJ2-2, with 7 nucleotides matching TRBD1. V was pared by 6 bases and J by 5 bases, with 12 bases of the junction left unmatched. The CDR3 loop spans 16 amino acids. Germline lookup yields CDR1 SGHTA and CDR2 FQGNSA. The chain's CDR3 is CASSWVGTVGTGELFF. The CDR3 region has the DNA TGTGCCAGCAGTTGGGTAGGGACAGTGGGAACCGGGGAGCTGTTTTTT. Filled out from reference TRBV7-2 and TRBJ2-2, the complete variable domain reads GAGVSQSPSNKVTEKGKDVELRCDPISGHTALYWYRQSLGQGLEFLIYFQGNSAPDKSGLPSDRFSAERTGGSVSTLTIQRTQQEDSAVYLCASSWVGTVGTGELFFGEGSRLTVL.

This clone came up a few times. The rearrangement links TRBV29-1 to TRBJ2-3, with D possibly matching TRBD2 (6 bases). V was trimmed by 6 bases and J by 5 bases, leaving 12 bases between them. CDR3 length equals 12 residues. CDR1 is SQVTM and CDR2 is ANQGSEA in the germline V gene. CDR3: CSVEEGQDTQYF. CDR3 nucleotides: TGCAGCGTAGAGGAGGGGCAAGATACGCAGTATTTT.

V is TRBV5-6 and J is TRBJ2-7, with 9 bases that match TRBD1. CDR3 length: 13 amino acids. The J segment lost 7 bases and the V segment lost 7 bases, leaving 9 bases of the junction unmatched. The germline V gene encodes CDR1 SGHDT and CDR2 YYEEEE. CDR3 nucleotides: TGTGCCAGCCGCCCACAGGGGGCGCTTGAGCAGTACTTC. This codes for CASRPQGALEQYF.

The chain employs TRBV5-6 and TRBJ2-5; TRBD2 agrees at 13 bases. The CDR3 contains 15 residues. Germline CDR1 reads SGHDT; CDR2 reads YYEEEE. V dropped 5 bases and J dropped 5; count of bases not matched to a gene: 6. CDR3 coding DNA: TGTGCCAGCAGGTTCGGGACTAGCGGGATTGAGACCCAGTACTTC. Amino acids: CASRFGTSGIETQYF.

The rearrangement uses TRBV4-2 and TRBJ2-1; 8 bases are a match to TRBD2. V lost 0 bases, J lost 8 bases, and 9 bases stayed unmatched. Germline V lookup: CDR1 LGHNA, CDR2 YNFKEQ. This CDR3 has 16 amino acids. The CDR3 here is CASSQDRAGVFDEQFF. The CDR3 coding sequence is TGTGCCAGCAGCCAAGACCGAGCGGGAGTATTTGATGAGCAGTTCTTC.

V is TRBV5-1 and J is TRBJ2-2; D uncertain. The CDR3 is made up of 15 amino acids. Trimming left V 6 bases short and J 1 base short, with 13 bases between. Per germline, CDR1 SGHRS and CDR2 YFSETQ. CDR3 protein: CASTETLMNTGELFF. The CDR3 DNA reads as TGCGCCAGCACAGAAACCCTGATGAACACCGGGGAGCTGTTTTTT. The full variable domain, rest sourced from reference TRBV5-1 and TRBJ2-2, is KAGVTQTPRYLIKTRGQQVTLSCSPISGHRSVSWYQQTPGQGLQFLFEYFSETQRNKGNFPGRFSGRQFSNSRSEMNVSTLELGDSALYLCASTETLMNTGELFFGEGSRLTVL.

The chain recombines TRBV28 with TRBJ2-5; 13 bases align to TRBD2. In germline, CDR1 is MDHEN, CDR2 SYDVKM. The CDR3 is 17 residues long. Trimming took 2 bases from V and 6 from J; bases not matched to a gene: 9. CDR3 nucleotide sequence: TGTGCCAGCAGTTTAACCCTAGGACTAGCGGGAGCTAAGACCCAGTACTTC. It specifies CASSLTLGLAGAKTQYF.

The chain employs TRBV5-1 and TRBJ1-6, with 10 bases matching TRBD1. CDR3 length equals 13 residues. Trimming cost V 6 bases and J 10 bases; bases outside gene matches: 4. Looked up from germline, CDR1 is SGHRS and CDR2 is YFSETQ. Written as DNA, the CDR3 is TGCGCCAGCAAAGGACAGGGGGTATCACCCCTCCACTTT. Amino acid sequence: CASKGQGVSPLHF.

The CDR3 DNA follows: TGTGCCAGTTGGGGCGGGGACAGGGTCGAAAAACTGTTTTTT. Its protein is CASWGGDRVEKLFF. V usage is TRBV27 and J usage is TRBJ1-4, with 9 bases aligning to TRBD1. This CDR3 is 14 amino acids long. The germline V gene encodes CDR1 MNHEY and CDR2 SMNVEV (reference sequence). The trim removed 9 bases at V and 8 bases at J, leaving 10 bases unmatched.

V and J are TRBV18 and TRBJ2-7; 11 nucleotides match TRBD2. Germline assignment: CDR1 KGHSH and CDR2 LQKENI. Unmatched junction bases numbered 2, after V lost 4 bases and J lost 0 bases. There are 15 residues in the CDR3. The CDR3 protein is CASSRGLADSYEQYF. The CDR3 DNA reads as TGTGCCAGCTCACGGGGACTAGCGGACTCCTACGAGCAGTACTTC.

The chain couples TRBV3-1 (or the pseudogene TRBV3-2) to TRBJ2-2, with 12 bases identical to TRBD1. The CDR3 runs 18 residues. With V trimmed by 2 bases and J by 7 bases, 11 bases remained unmatched. Per the germline V gene, CDR1 is LGHDT and CDR2 is YNNKEL (reference sequence). The CDR3 region has the DNA TGTGCCAGCAGCCAACTTACCGGGACAGGGGGCTTTAACGGGGAGCTGTTTTTT. It encodes CASSQLTGTGGFNGELFF.

This clone has a single count. DNA for the CDR3: TGTGCCAGCAGTTACCACGGACAGGGTAGCTCACCCCTCCACTTT. This encodes CASSYHGQGSSPLHF. The chain couples TRBV6-6 to TRBJ1-6, with 8 bases lining up with TRBD1. V was pared by 2 bases and J by 10 bases, with 7 bases of the junction left unmatched. CDR1 is MNHNY, CDR2 SVGAGI, per germline (reference sequence). The CDR3 has 15 amino acids.

Only one count was recorded for this clone. This CDR3 is CASSRGYF. In nucleotides, the CDR3 is TGTGCCAGCAGCCGAGGATACTTC. V gene TRBV28 combines with J gene TRBJ2-5; D call uncertain. CDR3 length: 8 residues. Trimming took off 6 bases at V and 14 bases at J, with 7 bases between the two ends. Germline V gives CDR1 MDHEN, CDR2 SYDVKM.

The chain carries TRBV5-1 and TRBJ2-3; TRBD1 matches at 8 bases. The CDR3 is 16 amino acids. V dropped 1 base and J dropped 1; count of bases not matched to a gene: 5. Germline CDR1 SGHRS, CDR2 YFSETQ. Here the CDR3 DNA reads TGCGCCAGCAGCTTGCGACAGGGGCAGGGCACAGATACGCAGTATTTT. Translation gives CASSLRQGQGTDTQYF.

The J gene is TRBJ1-1, the V gene TRBV27, with 8 nucleotides matching TRBD1. The CDR3 is 15 amino acids. The germline V gene has CDR1 MNHEY and CDR2 SMNVEV (reference sequence). Trimming removed 7 bases from V and 1 base from J; junction bases left unmatched: 8. The CDR3 protein is CASNHLRGQNTEAFF. Here the CDR3 DNA reads TGTGCCAGCAACCACCTCAGGGGGCAGAACACTGAAGCTTTCTTT.

The V call is TRBV29-1, the J call TRBJ2-3; TRBD2 matches 10 bases. Looked up from germline, CDR1 is SQVTM and CDR2 is ANQGSEA. Trimming removed 1 base from V and 1 base from J; junction bases left unmatched: 14. The length of the CDR3 is 19 residues. The CDR3 nucleotides are TGCAGCGTTGAAGCTCCACGAGCGGGAGGGCTTCGCGGCACAGATACGCAGTATTTT. Amino acid sequence: CSVEAPRAGGLRGTDTQYF.

The gene calls are TRBV4-1 and TRBJ2-2; D is uncertain. The germline V gene has CDR1 MGHRA and CDR2 YSYEKL. This CDR3 region has 13 residues. The V end lost 4 bases, the J end lost 1 base, and 4 bases lay between the germline ends. CDR3 sequence reads: CASSLLNTGELFF. The DNA for the CDR3 is TGCGCCAGCAGCCTCCTGAACACCGGGGAGCTGTTTTTT.

J is TRBJ1-2 and V is TRBV6-5, with D tentatively TRBD1 (5 bases). The V end lost 1 base, the J end lost 2 bases, and 11 bases lay between the germline ends. The length of the CDR3 is 15 residues. Germline assignment: CDR1 MNHEY and CDR2 SVGAGI. The CDR3 loop reads CASSYWPGLNYGYTF. Written as DNA, the CDR3 is TGTGCCAGCAGTTACTGGCCAGGGCTAAACTATGGCTACACCTTC.

This chain connects TRBV7-6 to TRBJ1-1; 7 bases fit TRBD1. The V and J ends lost 1 base and 5 bases, in that order; junction bases with no gene match: 7. The length of the CDR3 is 15 residues. In germline, CDR1 is SGHVS, CDR2 FNYEAQ. CDR3 in DNA: TGTGCCAGCAGCTTAGAGGCAGGGGGTGAGACTGAAGCTTTCTTT. As protein: CASSLEAGGETEAFF.

The V and J genes are TRBV7-9 and TRBJ1-2; TRBD1 matches at 8 bases. CDR1 and CDR2 (germline): SEHNR, FQNEAQ (reference sequence). The J segment lost 8 bases and the V segment lost 5 bases, leaving 10 bases of the junction unmatched. The CDR3 sequence is 14 residues long. The CDR3 sequence: CASSMRTGWMGYTF. Written as DNA, the CDR3 is TGTGCCAGCAGCATGCGGACAGGGTGGATGGGCTACACCTTC. Full variable domain (remainder filled in from reference TRBV7-9 and TRBJ1-2): DTGVSQNPRHKITKRGQNVTFRCDPISEHNRLYWYRQTLGQGPEFLTYFQNEAQLEKSRLLSDRFSAERPKGSFSTLEIQRTEQGDSAMYLCASSMRTGWMGYTFGSGTRLTVV.

The chain has TRBV27 and TRBJ2-3, with 12 bases that match TRBD2. V lost 5 bases and J lost 3; bases outside the gene matches: 9. CDR1 and CDR2 (germline): MNHEY, SMNVEV (reference sequence). This CDR3 spans 17 amino acids. This chain's CDR3 is CASSPWTSGKATDTQYF. CDR3 in DNA: TGTGCCAGCAGTCCGTGGACTAGCGGGAAAGCAACAGATACGCAGTATTTT.

J is TRBJ2-3 and V is TRBV5-6, with 9 bases fitting TRBD2. The CDR3 extends over 16 amino acids. The V gene end was trimmed by 0 bases and the J gene end by 2 bases; junction bases not matched to a gene: 4. Germline CDR1 reads SGHDT; CDR2 reads YYEEEE. Written as DNA, the CDR3 is TGTGCCAGCAGCTTGGGGGGACTAGCATACACAGATACGCAGTATTTT. Translated, it gives CASSLGGLAYTDTQYF.

The chain couples TRBV30 to TRBJ2-3; 11 bases line up with TRBD2. Unmatched junction bases numbered 4, after V lost 6 bases and J lost 2 bases. The CDR3 extends over 14 amino acids. Looked up from germline, CDR1 is GTSNPN and CDR2 is SVGIG (reference sequence). CDR3 in DNA: TGTGCCTGTCGACTAGCGGGACACACAGATACGCAGTATTTT. This sequence encodes CACRLAGHTDTQYF.

V usage is TRBV2 and J usage is TRBJ2-3; 10 bases agree with TRBD2. Trimming cost V 4 bases and J 2 bases; bases outside gene matches: 3. Germline V gene data show CDR1 as SNHLY and CDR2 as FYNNEI. The CDR3 is 15 amino acids. This chain's CDR3 is CASSGTSGPTDTQYF. DNA of the CDR3: TGTGCCAGCAGTGGGACTAGCGGCCCCACAGATACGCAGTATTTT.

The chain employs TRBV7-3 and TRBJ1-1; D unresolved. The CDR3 has 13 residues. With 4 bases removed from V and 2 bases from J, the gap between germline ends came to 8 bases. Germline V gene sequence: CDR1 SGHTA, CDR2 FQGTGA. This chain's CDR3 is CASSYSTNTEAFF. CDR3 sequence (DNA): TGTGCCAGCAGCTACAGCACCAACACTGAAGCTTTCTTT.

The chain has TRBV11-2 and TRBJ1-3, with D uncertain. CDR1 is SGHAT and CDR2 is FQNNGV in the germline V gene. Trimming removed 1 base at V and 4 bases at J, with 8 bases between. The CDR3 contains 14 residues. The CDR3 region is CASSLAYSGNTIYF. In DNA form, the CDR3 reads TGTGCCAGCAGCTTAGCCTACAGCGGAAACACCATATATTTT.

The chain has TRBV4-2 and TRBJ2-3; 11 nucleotides match TRBD2. Per the germline V gene, CDR1 is LGHNA and CDR2 is YNFKEQ. The CDR3 extends over 16 amino acids. After removal of 2 bases from V and 2 bases from J, the junction contained 3 bases not matched to a gene. DNA of the CDR3: TGTGCCAGCAGCCAAAATAGCGGGAGGGTCACAGATACGCAGTATTTT. It codes for CASSQNSGRVTDTQYF.

This clone was recorded at least ten times. This rearrangement joins TRBV6-5 to TRBJ2-7, with D possibly being TRBD2 (7 bases). This CDR3 is built from 15 residues. CDR1 is MNHEY and CDR2 is SVGAGI in the germline V gene. Trimming took 10 bases from V and 4 from J, leaving 23 bases between them. The CDR3 here is CAILLGGHRDYEQYF. The CDR3 bases are TGTGCCATCCTGCTCGGGGGGCATAGGGATTACGAGCAGTACTTC.

This chain joins TRBV5-8 and TRBJ2-1; 8 positions agree with TRBD2. The J segment lost 9 bases and the V segment lost 0 bases, leaving 20 bases of the junction unmatched. The CDR3 loop spans 19 amino acids. The V gene's germline CDR1 is SGHTS and CDR2 YDEGEE. The CDR3 DNA reads TGTGCCAGCAGCTTGGTCGTTGGGACTAGTCTACAAAAAACATTTGAGCAGTTCTTC. It codes for CASSLVVGTSLQKTFEQFF. The variable domain in full, completed from reference TRBV5-8 and TRBJ2-1, reads EAGVTQSPTHLIKTRGQQATLRCSPISGHTSVYWYQQALGLGLQFLLWYDEGEERNRGNFPPRFSGRQFPNYSSELNVNALELEDSALYLCASSLVVGTSLQKTFEQFFGPGTRLTVL.

J is TRBJ2-7 and V is TRBV5-6; 8 bases map to TRBD2. Germline V gene lookup returns CDR1 SGHDT and CDR2 YYEEEE. Unmatched junction bases numbered 5, after V lost 0 bases and J lost 0 bases. The CDR3 runs to 16 residues. The CDR3 region is CASSLVYGRDSYEQYF. Written as DNA, the CDR3 is TGTGCCAGCAGCTTGGTATACGGGAGGGACTCCTACGAGCAGTACTTC. The whole variable domain, filled in from reference TRBV5-6 and TRBJ2-7, reads DAGVTQSPTHLIKTRGQQVTLRCSPKSGHDTVSWYQQALGQGPQFIFQYYEEEERQRGNFPDRFSGHQFPNYSSELNVNALLLGDSALYLCASSLVYGRDSYEQYFGPGTRLTVT.